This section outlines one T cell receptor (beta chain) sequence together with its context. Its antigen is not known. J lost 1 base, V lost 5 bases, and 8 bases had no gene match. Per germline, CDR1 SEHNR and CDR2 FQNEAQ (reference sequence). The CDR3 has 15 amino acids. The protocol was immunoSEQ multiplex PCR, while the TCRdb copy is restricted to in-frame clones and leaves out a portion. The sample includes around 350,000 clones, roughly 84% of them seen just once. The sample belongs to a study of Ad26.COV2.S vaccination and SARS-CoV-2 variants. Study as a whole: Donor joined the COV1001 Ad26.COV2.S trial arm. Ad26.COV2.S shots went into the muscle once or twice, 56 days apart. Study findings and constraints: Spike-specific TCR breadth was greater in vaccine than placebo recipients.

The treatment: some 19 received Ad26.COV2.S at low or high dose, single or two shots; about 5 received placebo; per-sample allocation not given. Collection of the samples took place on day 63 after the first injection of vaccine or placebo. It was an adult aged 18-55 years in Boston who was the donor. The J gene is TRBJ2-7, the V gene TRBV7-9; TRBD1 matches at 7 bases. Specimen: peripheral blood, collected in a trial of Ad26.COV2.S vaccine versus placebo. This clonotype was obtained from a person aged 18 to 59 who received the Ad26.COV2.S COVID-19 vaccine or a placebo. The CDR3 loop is CASSNPSTGSYEQYF. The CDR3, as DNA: TGTGCCAGCAGCAATCCGTCGACAGGGTCCTACGAGCAGTACTTC.